The next 15 T cell receptor beta chains were all read from a single sample in a study of cytomegalovirus exposure and HLA in healthy donors. Researchers ran the PCR with 60 Vbeta and 13 Jbeta primers. Produced via immunoSEQ multiplex PCR; TCRdb's table is partial and in-frame only. The data show about 69,000 clones, around 74% seen once. Material for sequencing was PBMCs. The source is a woman aged 25-40 years in good health and CMV-seropositive.

This clone occurred once. V and J are TRBV9 and TRBJ1-1, with a possible D match to TRBD1 (5 bases). This CDR3 comprises 13 residues. V lost 0 bases, J lost 5 bases, and 8 bases lay in between. Germline CDR1 SGDLS, CDR2 YYNGEE. CDR3 in DNA: TGTGCCAGCAGCGTAGTTGCAGGGACTGAAGCTTTCTTT. It translates to CASSVVAGTEAFF.

The V gene is TRBV9, the J gene TRBJ2-1; TRBD2 matches at 8 bases. Trimming removed 0 bases from V and 8 bases from J; junction bases left unmatched: 7. Germline V gene lookup returns CDR1 SGDLS and CDR2 YYNGEE. The CDR3 has 15 residues. The CDR3 nucleotides read TGTGCCAGCAGCGTAGCCAGCGGGAGAGTAGATGAGCAGTTCTTC. It specifies CASSVASGRVDEQFF.

CDR3 nucleotide sequence: TGTGCCAGCAGCTTCGGACAGGGGGCAGGATACGAGCAGTACTTC. Translating it yields CASSFGQGAGYEQYF. The chain uses TRBV5-4 and TRBJ2-7; 11 bases match TRBD1. The length of the CDR3 is 15 residues. Losses at the gene ends were 2 bases for V and 4 bases for J; bases not matched to a gene: 5. Germline loops: CDR1 SGHNT, CDR2 YYREEE (reference sequence).

CDR3 in amino acids: CSVDRMGAYGYTF. CDR3 nucleotides: TGCAGCGTTGACAGGATGGGTGCCTATGGCTACACCTTC. V usage is TRBV29-1 and J usage is TRBJ1-2; D gene unclear. CDR1 is SQVTM, CDR2 ANQGSEA, per germline. The CDR3 is made up of 13 amino acids. Trimming pared 3 bases from V and 4 bases from J, leaving 12 bases between.

This clone has a handful of counts. The chain carries TRBV7-2 and TRBJ1-2; D unresolved. V was shortened by 4 bases and J by 2 bases, with 5 bases between the two germline ends. The CDR3 runs 12 residues. Germline V gives CDR1 SGHTA, CDR2 FQGNSA. The CDR3 DNA is TGTGCCAGCAGCTCCTTCAACTATGGCTACACCTTC. Translating it yields CASSSFNYGYTF.

This clone has more than one count but fewer than ten. The chain couples TRBV5-1 to TRBJ2-1, with 7 bases aligning to TRBD1. Trimming took 0 bases from V and 0 from J; bases not matched to a gene: 6. In germline, CDR1 is SGHRS, CDR2 YFSETQ. This CDR3 region has 17 residues. The CDR3 reads CASSLGTGPSSYNEQFF. In DNA form, the CDR3 reads TGCGCCAGCAGCTTGGGGACAGGCCCGAGCTCCTACAATGAGCAGTTCTTC.

The V and J genes are TRBV18 and TRBJ1-4; 9 bases are a match to TRBD1. Germline-derived CDR1 and CDR2 are KGHSH and LQKENI. CDR3 length: 15 residues. J lost 7 bases, V lost 4 bases, and 7 bases had no gene match. CDR3 nucleotide sequence: TGTGCCAGCTCACAACCGGGACAGGGTAGTGAAAAACTGTTTTTT. Translation: CASSQPGQGSEKLFF.

The chain's CDR3 is CASSSHRLSGANVLTF. For the CDR3, the DNA is TGTGCCAGCAGCTCTCACAGGCTCTCTGGGGCCAACGTCCTGACTTTC. The chain uses TRBV9 and TRBJ2-6, with D tentatively TRBD1 (5 bases). This CDR3 spans 16 amino acids. Trimming cost V 4 bases and J 0 bases, with 11 bases left between them. From germline, CDR1 is SGDLS and CDR2 YYNGEE.

The V and J genes are TRBV2 and TRBJ1-5, with 7 nucleotides matching TRBD1. The CDR3 spans 15 residues. The trim removed 7 bases at V and 3 bases at J, leaving 9 bases unmatched. In germline, CDR1 is SNHLY, CDR2 FYNNEI. The CDR3, as DNA: TGTGCCAGCACGACGGAGGGACAGATCAATCAGCCCCAGCATTTT. The encoded protein is CASTTEGQINQPQHF. Looking up the rest from reference TRBV2 and TRBJ1-5 gives the full variable domain: EPEVTQTPSHQVTQMGQEVILRCVPISNHLYFYWYRQILGQKVEFLVSFYNNEISEKSEIFDDQFSVERPDGSNFTLKIRSTKLEDSAMYFCASTTEGQINQPQHFGDGTRLSIL.

The chain combines TRBV6-5 with TRBJ2-7; 7 bases line up with TRBD1. The CDR3 has 15 residues. The junction had 6 bases not matched to a gene; V was cut back by 4 bases and J by 0 bases. CDR1 MNHEY and CDR2 SVGAGI come from the germline V gene. Here the CDR3 DNA reads TGTGCCAGCAGTTCTTTCGGGACAGTCTCCTACGAGCAGTACTTC. Amino acids: CASSSFGTVSYEQYF.

The V gene is TRBV27, the J gene TRBJ2-7; unclear D gene. Trimming left V 7 bases short and J 0 bases short, with 19 bases between. The V gene's germline CDR1 is MNHEY and CDR2 SMNVEV (reference sequence). CDR3 length: 16 amino acids. The CDR3: CASTLSYHSASYEQYF. CDR3 DNA: TGTGCCAGCACCCTGTCCTACCACTCCGCCTCCTACGAGCAGTACTTC.

This clone has only a few counts. The chain carries TRBV5-1 and TRBJ1-3; D perhaps matches TRBD1 (5 bases). This CDR3 is built from 15 residues. V lost 4 bases, J lost 1 base, and 12 bases lay in between. Germline lookup yields CDR1 SGHRS and CDR2 YFSETQ. In DNA form, the CDR3 reads TGCGCCAGCAGCCCCGACAGTGGTTCTGGAAACACCATATATTTT. Amino acids: CASSPDSGSGNTIYF.

The chain is built from TRBV15 and TRBJ2-7, with 8 bases fitting TRBD1. Trimming took 9 bases from V and 2 from J; bases not matched to a gene: 9. This CDR3 comprises 14 residues. Germline-derived CDR1 and CDR2 are LNHNV and YYDKDF (reference sequence). CDR3 nucleotide sequence: TGTGCCACGGCAACGGACAGGGTTCCCTACGAGCAGTACTTC. The encoded protein is CATATDRVPYEQYF.

This clone showed up just a few times. V gene TRBV5-1 combines with J gene TRBJ1-2; D unclear. Trimming took 5 bases from V and 5 from J, leaving 16 bases between them. CDR1 is SGHRS, CDR2 YFSETQ, per germline. The CDR3 has 14 amino acids. CDR3 residues: CASRLRVAGYGYTF. The CDR3 coding sequence is TGCGCCAGCAGGTTGAGAGTTGCGGGGTATGGCTACACCTTC.

Written as DNA, the CDR3 is TGCGCCAGCAGTGAGGGACTAGCGGGGAAACTATACGAGCAGTACTTC. Residues: CASSEGLAGKLYEQYF. J is TRBJ2-7 and V is TRBV10-1, with 12 nucleotides matching TRBD2. With V trimmed by 2 bases and J by 4 bases, 6 bases remained unmatched. Germline V CDR1 and CDR2: WNHNN, SYGVQD (reference sequence). There are 16 residues in the CDR3.